This T cell receptor (beta chain) was sequenced for a study of blood T cell repertoires in COVID-19. Study in general: The United States, Italy and Spain were the sources of the acute and convalescent COVID-19 samples. PBMCs, B-cell-depleted T cells, or T cells provided the cDNA or gDNA that made up the material.

Per the authors' pipeline: How many nucleated cells were present was estimated from reference gene primer amplification. The protocol was immunoSEQ multiplex PCR, while the TCRdb copy is restricted to in-frame clones and leaves out a portion. Clone size and V and J calls were adopted from that table, with D and trimming inferred from the DNA. The sample has over 25,000 clones; approximately 83% are singletons. The junction had 6 bases not matched to a gene; V was cut back by 6 bases and J by 1 base. CDR1 is MDHEN and CDR2 is SYDVKM in the germline V gene. There are 15 residues in the CDR3. This TCR came from a human donor in a cohort sampled during active COVID-19. This sequence joins TRBV28 and TRBJ2-3; 8 nucleotides align to TRBD1. Sequencing input: peripheral blood. CDR3 amino acids: CASSPPGQGTDTQYF. CDR3 sequence (DNA): TGTGCCAGCAGCCCACCGGGACAGGGCACAGATACGCAGTATTTT.